The 18 T cell receptor beta chains below were found in one sample sequenced in a study of Tregs in tolerant kidney transplant recipients. Assay used: immunoSEQ multiplex PCR; TCRdb lists only in-frame clones, some missing. The sample table sets out about 31,000 clones. The nonmyeloablative bone marrow transplants came from related graft donors, with transient mixed chimerism. The material was CD4+ T cells from blood (PBMCs), obtained 24 months after the transplant. The receptors shown here come from a human patient who received a combined kidney and bone marrow transplant. A share of the T cells may be of graft donor origin.

About this clone: The read finishes 3 residues shy of the CDR3 end, and the germline J gene is used to complete it. The chain uses TRBV19 and TRBJ2-1, with D possibly matching TRBD2 (5 bases). The germline V gene encodes CDR1 LNHDA and CDR2 SQIVND (reference sequence). The CDR3 totals 15 residues. V lost 3 bases to trimming and J lost 2 bases, with 11 bases between them. CDR3 DNA, as far as it was read: TGTGCCAGTAGTATTGATCGGGGAGCCTACAATGAG. Translation gives CASSIDRGAYNE. The CDR3 reads in full as CASSIDRGAYNEQFF.

As regards this clone: The read is 3 residues too short to cover the CDR3 end, so that end is filled in from the germline J gene. This chain links TRBV2 with TRBJ1-1, with TRBD1 identical over 10 bases. After removal of 4 bases from V and 4 bases from J, the junction contained 12 bases not matched to a gene. Germline values: CDR1 SNHLY, CDR2 FYNNEI. This CDR3 is built from 17 residues. The covered CDR3 bases are TGTGCCAGCAGTGCACCCGGGACAGGGGCTTGGCGCACTGAA. The encoded protein is CASSAPGTGAWRTE. The whole CDR3 protein reads CASSAPGTGAWRTEAFF.

About this clone: Read sequence stops 3 residues before the CDR3 end, and the germline J gene provides the missing end. The gene calls are TRBV5-1 and TRBJ2-2; 7 bases fit TRBD2. V lost 6 bases to trimming and J lost 8 bases; unmatched junction nucleotides: 13. This CDR3 spans 15 amino acids. Germline CDR1 SGHRS, CDR2 YFSETQ. CDR3 DNA (partial): TGCGCCAGCACCCCGGTCCTAGCGGTAGAGGGGGAG. It codes for CASTPVLAVEGE. From start to end, the CDR3 is CASTPVLAVEGELFF.

On this clone itself: The read halts 3 residues ahead of the CDR3 end, with the missing end drawn from the germline J gene. The chain couples TRBV20-1 to TRBJ1-6, with D unresolved. CDR3 length: 13 amino acids. Trimming cost V 0 bases and J 7 bases, with 7 bases left between them. Germline CDR1 reads DFQATT; CDR2 reads SNEGSKA (reference sequence). The CDR3 bases that were read are TGCAGTGCTAGAGATACCAGGAATTCACCC. Translated: CSARDTRNSP. The full CDR3 is CSARDTRNSPLHF.

Concerning this clone: Read data end 3 residues before the CDR3 end; the end is taken from the germline J gene. The chain joins TRBV20-1 to TRBJ2-5, with TRBD1 identical over 9 bases. The CDR3 consists of 14 residues. Germline V gene lookup returns CDR1 DFQATT and CDR2 SNEGSKA (reference sequence). Trimming took 0 bases from V and 4 from J; bases not matched to a gene: 3. The CDR3 DNA, read in part, is TGCAGTGCTAGAGAAGGACAGGGGATAGAGACC. Translating it yields CSAREGQGIET. Given in full, the CDR3 is CSAREGQGIETQYF.

Regarding this clone: The CDR3 end falls 3 residues outside the read, so it is completed with the germline J gene. J is TRBJ2-2 and V is TRBV5-1; weak D call: TRBD1 (8 bases). This CDR3 is 15 amino acids long. The V and J ends lost 6 bases and 7 bases respectively, with 19 bases between them. Germline assignment: CDR1 SGHRS and CDR2 YFSETQ. The sequenced part of the CDR3 DNA is TGCGCCAGCAAGAAACAGGGGGGGATGGACGGGGAG. Its protein product is CASKKQGGMDGE. The whole CDR3 reads CASKKQGGMDGELFF.

A remark on this clone: The read ends 3 residues shy of where the CDR3 ends; the end is completed using the germline J gene. This chain connects TRBV10-3 to TRBJ2-7; D ambiguous. V was cut by 3 bases and J by 6 bases, with 6 bases left in between. From germline, CDR1 is ENHRY and CDR2 SYGVKD. The length of the CDR3 is 11 residues. The sequenced part of the CDR3 DNA is TGTGCCATCAGTGAATACTCCGAG. It translates to CAISEYSE. The whole CDR3 protein is CAISEYSEQYF.

Concerning this clone itself: Read coverage stops 3 residues before the CDR3 terminus; the germline J gene supplies the remainder. The chain combines TRBV20-1 with TRBJ2-2; the D gene is possibly TRBD1 (5 bases). V was shortened by 2 bases and J by 6 bases, with 10 bases between the two germline ends. CDR3 length: 13 residues. The germline CDR1 and CDR2 sequences are DFQATT and SNEGSKA (reference sequence). The CDR3 sequence is CSARTGDSGELFF. The DNA read from the CDR3 is TGCAGTGCTAGAACAGGCGACTCCGGGGAG.

In regard to this clone: The CDR3 end lies 3 residues beyond the end of the read and is filled in from the germline J gene. This chain joins TRBV19 and TRBJ1-5, with TRBD1 matching 9 bases. The germline gives CDR1 LNHDA, CDR2 SQIVND (reference sequence). The CDR3 totals 16 residues. V lost 6 bases to trimming and J lost 2 bases; unmatched junction nucleotides: 8. The CDR3 bases that were read are TGTGCCAGTAGCCAGTCGGGACAGGGACGCAATCAGCCC. It yields the protein CASSQSGQGRNQP. The whole CDR3 is CASSQSGQGRNQPQHF.

A word on this clone: The observed sequence ends 3 residues before the CDR3 terminus, with the missing tail filled in from the germline J gene. V usage is TRBV5-4 and J usage is TRBJ2-1; the D gene is possibly TRBD1 (6 bases). Germline loops: CDR1 SGHNT, CDR2 YYREEE (reference sequence). The CDR3 runs to 15 residues. The V gene lost 4 bases and the J gene lost 8 bases, with 19 bases spanning the gap. The CDR3 sequence is CASSTSGGFFHEQFF. The part of the CDR3 DNA that was read is TGTGCCAGCAGCACCAGTGGGGGCTTTTTCCATGAG. Using reference TRBV5-4 and TRBJ2-1 for the parts outside the CDR3, the full variable domain is ETGVTQSPTHLIKTRGQQVTLRCSSQSGHNTVSWYQQALGQGPQFIFQYYREEENGRGNFPPRFSGLQFPNYSSELNVNALELDDSALYLCASSTSGGFFHEQFFGPGTRLTVL.

With respect to this clone: The sequenced fragment ends 3 residues before the CDR3 boundary, so the rest is inferred from the germline J gene. This chain links TRBV12-5 with TRBJ1-5; 7 nucleotides line up with TRBD1. The CDR3 sequence is 14 residues long. Germline V CDR1 and CDR2: LGHNT, FRNRAP. V lost 4 bases and J lost 5; bases outside the gene matches: 5. CDR3 DNA (partial): TGTGCTAGTGGTTCCGGAAGGGGGCATCAGCCC. It codes for CASGSGRGHQP. The full CDR3 is CASGSGRGHQPQHF.

Notes on this clone: The CDR3 end is not reached by the read, which stops 3 residues before it; the germline J gene fills it in. V and J are TRBV5-1 and TRBJ2-2, with TRBD2 matching 14 bases. V lost 4 bases and J lost 5; bases outside the gene matches: 13. Germline V gives CDR1 SGHRS, CDR2 YFSETQ. The CDR3 covers 19 residues. The covered CDR3 bases are TGCGCCAGCAGCGCAGCCGGGACTAGCGGGAGTGGCAGGACCGGGGAG. This sequence encodes CASSAAGTSGSGRTGE. The whole CDR3 region reads CASSAAGTSGSGRTGELFF.

Notes on this clone: The read halts 3 residues ahead of the CDR3 end, with the missing end drawn from the germline J gene. The chain is built from TRBV7-8 and TRBJ2-2; unclear D gene. The germline V gene encodes CDR1 SGHVS and CDR2 FQNEAQ. CDR3 size: 10 residues. The germline V and J ends were trimmed by 5 bases and 8 bases, with 3 bases remaining between them. CDR3 residues: CASSQGELFF. The sequenced part of the CDR3 DNA is TGTGCCAGCAGCCAGGGGGAG.

Comments on this clone: From the germline J gene comes the end of the CDR3, since the read stops 3 residues before it. This sequence joins TRBV4-1 and TRBJ1-3; no definite D call. Looked up from germline, CDR1 is MGHRA and CDR2 is YSYEKL. V lost 0 bases and J 0 bases, leaving 6 bases between the germline ends. The CDR3 consists of 15 residues. CDR3 in amino acids: CASSQDFFSGNTIYF. CDR3 bases read: TGCGCCAGCAGCCAAGACTTCTTCTCTGGAAACACC.

Of note for this clone: The CDR3 end lies 3 residues beyond the end of the read and is filled in from the germline J gene. This chain joins TRBV18 and TRBJ2-1; 10 nucleotides line up with TRBD1. V lost 3 bases to trimming and J lost 4 bases; unmatched junction nucleotides: 6. The germline V gene encodes CDR1 KGHSH and CDR2 LQKENI. CDR3 length equals 16 residues. CDR3 bases read: TGTGCCAGCTCACCCCCCGGGACAGGGGAGTACAATGAG. Translated, it gives CASSPPGTGEYNE. The whole CDR3 protein is CASSPPGTGEYNEQFF.

Notes on this clone: Sequencing ends 3 residues short of the CDR3 end; the germline J gene provides the rest. This chain uses TRBV7-2 with TRBJ2-7; 9 bases are a match to TRBD1. Germline V gene data show CDR1 as SGHTA and CDR2 as FQGNSA. The CDR3 loop spans 14 amino acids. The V segment lost 1 base and the J segment 6 bases; nucleotides outside the gene matches: 4. The DNA read from the CDR3 is TGTGCCAGCAGCTTAGTGGGGACAGGGTTCGAG. Amino acid sequence: CASSLVGTGFE. The whole CDR3 protein reads CASSLVGTGFEQYF.

Note on this clone: The read ends 3 residues shy of where the CDR3 ends; the end is completed using the germline J gene. The chain couples TRBV6-4 to TRBJ1-1; unclear D gene. The V and J ends lost 6 bases and 1 base respectively, with 12 bases between them. This CDR3 is 14 amino acids long. From germline, CDR1 is MRHNA and CDR2 SNTAGT. The CDR3 sequence is CASSPRRGNTEAFF. The DNA read from the CDR3 is TGTGCCAGCAGCCCTAGGCGGGGGAACACTGAA.

Of note for this clone: The CDR3 extends 3 residues past the end of the read, so its final part is completed from the germline J gene. The rearrangement joins TRBV19 to TRBJ2-3, with TRBD1 matching 8 bases. Germline CDR1 reads LNHDA; CDR2 reads SQIVND (reference sequence). After removal of 6 bases from V and 8 bases from J, the junction contained 16 bases not matched to a gene. The CDR3 runs 16 residues. The chain's CDR3 is CASSPGQAAPMVTQYF. The sequenced CDR3 bases are TGTGCCAGTAGCCCGGGACAGGCTGCCCCCATGGTTACG.